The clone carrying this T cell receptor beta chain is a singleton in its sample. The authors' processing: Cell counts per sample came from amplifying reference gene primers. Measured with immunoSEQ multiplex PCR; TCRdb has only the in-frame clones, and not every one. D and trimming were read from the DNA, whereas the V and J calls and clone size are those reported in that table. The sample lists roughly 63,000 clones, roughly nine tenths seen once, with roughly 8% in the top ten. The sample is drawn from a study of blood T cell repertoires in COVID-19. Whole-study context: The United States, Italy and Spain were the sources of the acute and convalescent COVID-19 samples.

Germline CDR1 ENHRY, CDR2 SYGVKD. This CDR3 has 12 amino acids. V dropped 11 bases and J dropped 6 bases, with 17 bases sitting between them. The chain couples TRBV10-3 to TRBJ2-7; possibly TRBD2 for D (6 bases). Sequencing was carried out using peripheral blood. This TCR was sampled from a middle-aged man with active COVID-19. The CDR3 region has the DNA TGTGCCTCGGGGGTGGGGCTGGCCGAGCAGTACTTC. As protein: CASGVGLAEQYF.